Described below is a single TCR beta chain sequence and its context. Researchers collected around 2.5 ml of blood per donor. This sample is drawn from a study of monozygotic twins with inflammatory bowel disease. The germline CDR1 and CDR2 sequences are SGHRS and YFSETQ. This CDR3 region has 15 residues. Following a re-call of the 5' RACE reads, TCRdb has one entry per CDR3 protein and lacks DNA. Its table lists under 350,000 distinct CDR3 sequences. Source material: blood. This rearrangement joins TRBV5-1 to TRBJ2-6; TCRdb reports TRBD2, a call that lacks DNA to check it against. The clonotype was recovered from a human donor with ulcerative colitis or Crohn's disease, or a healthy co-twin of an affected twin (not recorded which). The CDR3 here is CASSLVLSGANVLTF. Supplemented by reference TRBV5-1 and TRBJ2-6, the full variable domain reads KAGVTQTPRYLIKTRGQQVTLSCSPISGHRSVSWYQQTPGQGLQFLFEYFSETQRNKGNFPGRFSGRQFSNSRSEMNVSTLELGDSALYLCASSLVLSGANVLTFGAGSRLTVL.